This T cell receptor beta chain was recorded in a study of CD8 T cells in Susac syndrome. Study-level findings and limits: The authors acknowledged that the study's TCR sequencing and HLA analysis involved relatively few individuals.

The multiple sclerosis control group was made up of treatment-naive patients with stable or active relapsing-remitting disease. Bulk CD8+ and CD4+ cells came from magnetic negative isolation; CD8+ TEMRA by FACS. This clonotype was counted once. As yet, its antigen is unknown. The RNA input was roughly 0.45 to 1 ug, and it was reverse transcribed with random hexamers. A multiplex approach, immunoSEQ multiplex PCR, amplified TCR beta CDR3 across 54 Vbeta and 13 Jbeta. MiXCR was run by TCRdb on the immunoSEQ multiplex PCR reads, yielding one entry per CDR3 protein. The repertoire has about 210,000 distinct CDR3 sequences, roughly 96% of them found once; the top ten carry 0.085% to 0.095%. Germline-derived CDR1 and CDR2 are LGHNA and YNFKEQ. The CDR3 sequence is 15 residues long. Trimming took 0 bases from V and 3 from J, leaving 12 bases between them.

This chain links TRBV4-2 with TRBJ2-7; no definite D call. The sample taken for sequencing was CD4+ T cells from PBMCs. This TCR was sampled from a human donor with multiple sclerosis. As DNA, the CDR3 is TGTGCCAGCAGCCAAGATGTTGGGCTGATCTACGAGCAGTACTTC. Encoded protein: CASSQDVGLIYEQYF.